This T cell receptor (beta chain) was sequenced in a study of technical replicates of blood from a handful of donors. The CDR3 is made up of 15 amino acids. Looked up from germline, CDR1 is SQVTM and CDR2 is ANQGSEA. Trimming took 7 bases from V and 4 from J, leaving 23 bases between them. Repertoires were generated with immunoSEQ multiplex PCR, while TCRdb's copy carries only in-frame clones and drops some. The data hold 85,000 to 100,000 clones, with 85% to 95% observed a single time. V is TRBV29-1 and J is TRBJ2-7; no clear D. The material sequenced was T cells isolated from PBMCs. This TCR derives from a human donor in good health. Written as DNA, the CDR3 is TGCAGCGCCGTGACTCCCCACACGGGTGGTTACGAGCAGTACTTC. It specifies CSAVTPHTGGYEQYF.